This record concerns one TCR beta chain sequence. Its antigen is not identified. Compared with germline, one end of the junction differs, possibly owing to a read error. These data come from a study of beta chain features in type 1 diabetes. The study, taken as a whole, reports: Shortening that was moderate but significant affected the TCRB CDR3s of Type 1 diabetes patients in all four CD4+ subsets. Comparison showed that naive, central memory and Treg TCRB repertoires appeared more similar among patients than among healthy donors.

The sequenced template was cDNA made from the entire isolated RNA. Assay used: immunoSEQ multiplex PCR; TCRdb lists only in-frame clones, some missing. Of 250,000 to 300,000 clones listed, approximately 25% are singletons. The CDR3 loop spans 16 amino acids. Germline CDR1 reads SSHAT; CDR2 reads FNYEAQ (reference sequence). The TCR comes from a woman aged 25-40 years with type 1 diabetes. Sequenced sample: naive CD4+ T cells from blood. The rearrangement uses TRBV7-7 and TRBJ2-5, with D perhaps matching TRBD1 or TRBD2 (5 bases each). This CDR3 is CASSLGVGEYQETQYF. In DNA form, the CDR3 reads TGTGCTAGCAGCTTAGGGGTTGGGGAGTACCAAGAGACCCAGTACTTC.